This record concerns one TCR beta chain sequence. The antigen is not known. The CDR3 loop spans 15 amino acids. CDR1 is WNHNN, CDR2 SYGVQD, per germline (reference sequence). V lost 6 bases, J lost 2 bases, and 7 bases stayed unmatched. Clones were read by immunoSEQ multiplex PCR, and TCRdb kept only the in-frame ones, dropping some. Of hundreds of thousands of clones in the sample, 55% to 85% were seen once. The record originates from a study of shared clonotypes between healthy human individuals. General study findings and limits: The genetic and exposure-history diversity represented was limited by few donors.

The donors were all Caucasian adults (living in Nashville, Tennessee). The source is a young woman in good health. The chain has TRBV10-1 and TRBJ1-5; 7 positions match TRBD1. Sequencing was carried out using memory CD4+ T cells sorted from blood. Subset specified: CD45RA-negative fraction. The CDR3 DNA is TGCGCCAGCAGAGGGGGCGAGGATGGCAATCAGCCCCAGCATTTT. This translates into CASRGGEDGNQPQHF.